These T cell receptor beta chains were read from a single sample in a study of patients and donors after allogeneic stem cell transplantation. TCRdb independently ran MiXCR on the RT-PCR reads; one entry per CDR3 protein. Of about 960,000 distinct CDR3 sequences in the sample, more than 15% are singletons; the top ten hold 6%. The sequenced material came from blood, either unsorted or a sorted T cell fraction (not recorded which). The receptors come from a human donor who was either an allogeneic HSCT recipient or a stem cell or donor lymphocyte infusion donor (not recorded which). It is not recorded whose cells these are; they may come from a transplant donor. CDR3s include the opening cysteine and the closing phenylalanine or tryptophan.

j_gene | v_gene | CDR3aa
TRBJ2-7 | TRBV20-1 | CSARGSGRNEQYF
TRBJ2-5 | TRBV7-8 | CASSPPRLRDYPRETQYF
TRBJ1-2 | TRBV4-2 | CASSQDWQNYGYTF
TRBJ2-3 | TRBV12-3/TRBV12-4 | CASSPEGFTDTQYF
TRBJ1-4 | TRBV28 | CASSSTTGGEKLFF
TRBJ2-3 | TRBV11-1 | CASYRTELAGDLTDTQYF
TRBJ2-4 | TRBV7-2 | CASSAQRGLENIQYF
TRBJ2-3 | TRBV11-1 | CASSLQRTGGPDTQYF
TRBJ2-1 | TRBV5-1 | CASRSGTSGVGEQFF
TRBJ2-2 | TRBV9 | CASSVVDRTAGELFF
TRBJ1-5 | TRBV7-8 | CASSGWGTESLTQPQHF
TRBJ2-6 | TRBV5-6 | CASRYTRGAELSRGANVLTF
TRBJ1-4 | TRBV29-1 | CSVDGGRNNEKLFF
TRBJ2-2 | TRBV11-3 | CATGGYANTGELFF
TRBJ2-7 | TRBV6-5 | CASSSTETHYAQQYF
TRBJ1-2 | TRBV7-9 | CASSFLSVYHGYTF
TRBJ1-2 | TRBV20-1 | CSARPGQGGGGYTF
TRBJ1-1 | TRBV5-1 | CASSARQGLGDTEAFF
TRBJ2-7 | TRBV4-2 | CASSQGSPGLYEQYF
TRBJ1-2 | TRBV7-6 | CASSFRTGEYGYTF
TRBJ1-1 | TRBV5-1 | CASSRPGQVNTEAFF
TRBJ2-5 | TRBV5-1 | CASSGSGTRSRETQYF
TRBJ2-1 | TRBV4-3 | CASSQSHSGGAKNEQFF
TRBJ2-5 | TRBV7-3 | CASSLNPIFQGGSQETQYF
TRBJ2-1 | TRBV7-2 | CASSLLDHNEQFF
TRBJ2-4 | TRBV12-3/TRBV12-4 | CASSFAQTINIQYF
TRBJ2-4 | TRBV11-3 | CASSLDRLANIQYF
TRBJ2-7 | TRBV4-3 | CASSQGAHSYEQYF
TRBJ2-7 | TRBV19 | CASSMRASDYEQYF
TRBJ1-2 | TRBV2 | CASLAPGFRGYTF
TRBJ1-1 | TRBV4-1 | CASSQVRTGGRTEAFF
TRBJ2-3 | TRBV5-1 | CASSLPIAGGTSSTDTQYF
TRBJ2-2 | TRBV2 | CASSERWELFF
TRBJ2-1 | TRBV5-6 | CASSTWAGLHNEQFF
TRBJ2-2 | TRBV27 | CASRDHPFGELFF